Sample share makes the clone carrying this T cell receptor (beta chain) large. These data come from a study of T cells in localized non-small cell lung cancer. The CDR3 spans 15 residues. Germline values: CDR1 MNHGY, CDR2 SAAAGT. Trimming removed 2 bases from V and 1 base from J, with 8 bases in between. Profiling relied on immunoSEQ multiplex PCR, and the TCRdb table lists in-frame clones only, not all of them. The sample includes about 1,200 clones, about 30% of them seen just once. The TCR sequence derives from a male donor aged 60 or over with stage I squamous cell lung carcinoma. The chain uses TRBV6-8 and TRBJ2-2; tentatively, D is TRBD1 (6 bases). Here the sequenced sample was normal lung tissue next to the tumor, taken before any cancer treatment. The CDR3 DNA sequence: TGTGCCAGCAGTTACGTGACAGGGAACACCGGGGAGCTGTTTTTT. It specifies CASSYVTGNTGELFF.